This T cell receptor beta chain was sequenced in a study of blood T cell repertoires in COVID-19. Study-level information: Donors in the United States, Italy and Spain gave samples during acute or convalescent COVID-19.

Germline assignment: CDR1 SGHRS and CDR2 YFSETQ. There are 14 residues in the CDR3. V shed 5 bases, J shed 7 bases, and the junction held 11 bases outside the gene matches. Study processing details: Nucleated cell counts were estimated from reference gene primer amplification. The assay was immunoSEQ multiplex PCR, and TCRdb's table has in-frame clones only and misses some. V and J calls and clone size come straight from that table; D and trimming were deduced from the DNA. The sample includes almost 350,000 clones, over 85% of them seen just once. V usage is TRBV5-1 and J usage is TRBJ1-2; 7 positions match TRBD1. The source material was peripheral blood. This receptor was obtained from a woman aged 55-70 years with COVID-19, enrolled during active disease. CDR3 loop: CASSPLSGGFGYTF. The CDR3 DNA is TGCGCCAGCAGTCCCTTGTCAGGGGGTTTTGGCTACACCTTC.